This is a list of T cell receptor beta chains from one sample in a study of siplizumab effects on memory and regulatory T cells. Data came from immunoSEQ multiplex PCR; TCRdb stores just in-frame clones and leaves some out. The sample records over 100,000 clones, about 94% being singletons. The specimen was Tregs sorted from blood. Every receptor here comes from a human donor in good health. Both conserved end residues are part of each CDR3. Each record gives: clone size, D gene, J gene, CDR3 length, V gene, CDR3 protein, CDR3 DNA. The D gene is left open where the match is weak. Some rows mark clone size as missing; the rest say once, few, many or name a class of expanded clone.

size: NA
D: TRBD1
J: TRBJ1-3
length: 17
V: TRBV9
CDR3: CASSVGGTGPSGNTIYF
DNA: TGTGCCAGCAGCGTAGGCGGGACAGGCCCCTCTGGAAACACCATATATTTT

size: NA
D: NA
J: TRBJ1-2
length: 14
V: TRBV6-5
CDR3: CASRQVPSNYGYTF
DNA: TGTGCCAGCAGACAGGTCCCCTCTAACTATGGCTACACCTTC

size: NA
D: NA
J: TRBJ1-6
length: 14
V: TRBV5-1
CDR3: CASSLDVPNSPLHF
DNA: TGCGCCAGCAGTCTGGACGTACCAAATTCACCCCTCCACTTT

size: NA
D: NA
J: TRBJ2-2
length: 13
V: TRBV11-3
CDR3: CASSLRDTGELFF
DNA: TGTGCCAGCAGCTTAAGGGACACCGGGGAGCTGTTTTTT

size: NA
D: TRBD1
J: TRBJ1-4
length: 15
V: TRBV13
CDR3: CASSSRTGRGEKLFF
DNA: TGTGCCAGCAGCTCCCGGACAGGGAGGGGCGAAAAACTGTTTTTT

size: once
D: NA
J: TRBJ2-1
length: 14
V: TRBV5-1
CDR3: CASSLGQGYNEQFF
DNA: TGCGCCAGCAGCTTGGGGCAGGGATACAATGAGCAGTTCTTC

size: NA
D: NA
J: TRBJ2-5
length: 15
V: TRBV5-5
CDR3: CASSFPRAGGETQYF
DNA: TGTGCCAGCAGCTTCCCCAGAGCGGGTGGTGAGACCCAGTACTTC

size: NA
D: TRBD1
J: TRBJ2-3
length: 14
V: TRBV5-1
CDR3: CASSRTGGPDTQYF
DNA: TGCGCCAGCAGTAGGACAGGGGGTCCAGATACGCAGTATTTT

size: NA
D: NA
J: TRBJ2-1
length: 11
V: TRBV30
CDR3: CAWSRGNEQFF
DNA: TGTGCCTGGAGTAGGGGGAATGAGCAGTTCTTC

size: NA
D: NA
J: TRBJ2-2
length: 18
V: TRBV5-4
CDR3: CASSLVPSYFSNTGELFF
DNA: TGTGCCAGCAGCTTGGTCCCTAGCTATTTTTCGAACACCGGGGAGCTGTTTTTT

size: NA
D: NA
J: TRBJ2-7
length: 13
V: TRBV6-5
CDR3: CASRLQGGYEQYF
DNA: TGTGCCAGCAGGTTACAGGGAGGCTACGAGCAGTACTTC

size: NA
D: NA
J: TRBJ2-1
length: 13
V: TRBV28
CDR3: CASSPLQRDEQFF
DNA: TGTGCCAGCAGTCCCCTCCAGCGCGATGAGCAGTTCTTC

size: once
D: NA
J: TRBJ2-7
length: 16
V: TRBV5-1
CDR3: CASSLARGASSYEQYF
DNA: TGCGCCAGCAGCTTGGCCAGGGGCGCCAGCTCCTACGAGCAGTACTTC

size: NA
D: NA
J: TRBJ1-2
length: 11
V: TRBV29-1
CDR3: CSVVDGLGYTF
DNA: TGCAGCGTTGTCGATGGGTTGGGCTACACCTTC

size: once
D: TRBD2
J: TRBJ2-7
length: 15
V: TRBV6-5
CDR3: CASSPTSGSSYEQYF
DNA: TGTGCCAGCAGTCCGACTAGCGGGAGTTCCTACGAGCAGTACTTC

size: NA
D: NA
J: TRBJ1-1
length: 14
V: TRBV5-1
CDR3: CASSSWASNTEAFF
DNA: TGCGCCAGCAGCTCTTGGGCCAGTAACACTGAAGCTTTCTTT

size: NA
D: TRBD2
J: TRBJ2-3
length: 16
V: TRBV2
CDR3: CASSEVEGGRTDTQYF
DNA: TGTGCCAGCAGTGAAGTAGAGGGAGGGCGCACAGATACGCAGTATTTT

size: NA
D: NA
J: TRBJ2-5
length: 14
V: TRBV7-2
CDR3: CASSKEGIVLTQYF
DNA: TGTGCCAGCAGCAAGGAGGGAATCGTGCTGACCCAGTACTTC

size: once
D: NA
J: TRBJ2-3
length: 14
V: TRBV13
CDR3: CASSLRDGTDTQYF
DNA: TGTGCCAGCAGCTTAAGGGACGGCACAGATACGCAGTATTTT

size: NA
D: TRBD2
J: TRBJ2-3
length: 14
V: TRBV6-6
CDR3: CASTPSGGADTQYF
DNA: TGTGCCAGCACCCCGAGCGGGGGGGCAGATACGCAGTATTTT

size: once
D: NA
J: TRBJ1-3
length: 11
V: TRBV14
CDR3: CASSRGGTIYF
DNA: TGTGCCAGCAGTAGAGGTGGCACCATATATTTT

size: NA
D: NA
J: TRBJ1-5
length: 17
V: TRBV11-2
CDR3: CASNLSGLPAGNQPQHF
DNA: TGTGCCAGCAACCTCTCGGGCCTCCCAGCAGGCAATCAGCCCCAGCATTTT

size: NA
D: NA
J: TRBJ1-1
length: 13
V: TRBV25-1
CDR3: CASSEAGSPEAFF
DNA: TGTGCCAGCAGTGAAGCAGGGAGCCCTGAAGCTTTCTTT

size: NA
D: TRBD2
J: TRBJ2-5
length: 15
V: TRBV9
CDR3: CASSVGTSGQETQYF
DNA: TGTGCCAGCAGCGTGGGGACTAGCGGCCAAGAGACCCAGTACTTC

size: NA
D: NA
J: TRBJ2-4
length: 16
V: TRBV21-1
CDR3: CASSKGGEGAKNIQYF
DNA: TGTGCCAGCAGCAAAGGAGGGGAAGGGGCCAAAAACATTCAGTACTTC

size: NA
D: NA
J: TRBJ2-1
length: 15
V: TRBV6-1
CDR3: CASSKGGTPNNEQFF
DNA: TGTGCCAGCTCGAAGGGGGGTACTCCTAACAATGAGCAGTTCTTC

size: NA
D: TRBD1
J: TRBJ2-5
length: 14
V: TRBV5-4
CDR3: CASRAPGQGGSQYF
DNA: TGTGCCAGCCGAGCTCCGGGACAGGGAGGGTCCCAGTACTTC

size: NA
D: NA
J: TRBJ1-3
length: 13
V: TRBV7-8
CDR3: CASSLTLGNTIYF
DNA: TGTGCCAGCAGCTTAACCCTCGGAAACACCATATATTTT

size: NA
D: NA
J: TRBJ2-3
length: 16
V: TRBV7-9
CDR3: CASSLALLVAPYTQYF
DNA: TGTGCCAGCAGCTTAGCGCTTCTTGTGGCTCCCTATACGCAGTATTTT

size: NA
D: TRBD2
J: TRBJ2-7
length: 18
V: TRBV29-1
CDR3: CSVLNRTSGTLKYREQYF
DNA: TGCAGCGTCCTGAACCGGACTAGCGGGACCCTAAAGTATCGTGAGCAGTACTTC

size: NA
D: NA
J: TRBJ2-1
length: 13
V: TRBV10-1
CDR3: CASSVGSVNEQFF
DNA: TGCGCCAGCTCGGTGGGGTCGGTGAATGAGCAGTTCTTC

size: NA
D: NA
J: TRBJ2-2
length: 16
V: TRBV6-5
CDR3: CASSYSFLTGTGELFF
DNA: TGTGCCAGCAGTTACTCCTTTCTTACCGGCACCGGGGAGCTGTTTTTT

size: NA
D: NA
J: TRBJ2-2
length: 13
V: TRBV4-2
CDR3: CASGQQNTGELFF
DNA: TGTGCCAGCGGACAACAGAACACCGGGGAGCTGTTTTTT

size: NA
D: NA
J: TRBJ1-1
length: 13
V: TRBV30
CDR3: CAWSVNRGGEAFF
DNA: TGTGCCTGGAGTGTTAATCGCGGGGGTGAAGCTTTCTTT

size: NA
D: NA
J: TRBJ1-1
length: 14
V: TRBV14
CDR3: CASSTASRGTEAFF
DNA: TGTGCCAGCAGTACTGCCTCGAGGGGCACTGAAGCTTTCTTT

size: NA
D: NA
J: TRBJ2-2
length: 14
V: TRBV5-1
CDR3: CASSFQGHTGELFF
DNA: TGCGCCAGCAGCTTCCAGGGTCACACCGGGGAGCTGTTTTTT

size: once
D: NA
J: TRBJ2-1
length: 16
V: TRBV7-2
CDR3: CASSLATSWTYNEQFF
DNA: TGTGCCAGCAGCTTAGCTACCAGCTGGACGTACAATGAGCAGTTCTTC

size: NA
D: NA
J: TRBJ2-2
length: 15
V: TRBV5-6
CDR3: CASSLVGVGTGELFF
DNA: TGTGCCAGCAGCTTGGTGGGAGTAGGTACCGGGGAGCTGTTTTTT

size: NA
D: NA
J: TRBJ2-5
length: 14
V: TRBV11-3
CDR3: CASGEERGQETQYF
DNA: TGTGCCAGCGGGGAAGAAAGGGGACAAGAGACCCAGTACTTC

size: NA
D: TRBD1
J: TRBJ1-4
length: 15
V: TRBV5-1
CDR3: CASSPLQGSNEKLFF
DNA: TGCGCCAGCAGTCCGTTACAGGGGTCTAATGAAAAACTGTTTTTT

size: NA
D: TRBD1
J: TRBJ1-2
length: 14
V: TRBV4-1
CDR3: CASSLSDRAYGYTF
DNA: TGCGCCAGCAGCCTTTCGGACAGGGCGTATGGCTACACCTTC

size: NA
D: TRBD1
J: TRBJ2-5
length: 14
V: TRBV5-5
CDR3: CASSPGTGEETQYF
DNA: TGTGCCAGCAGCCCAGGGACAGGCGAAGAGACCCAGTACTTC

size: NA
D: NA
J: TRBJ2-2
length: 15
V: TRBV7-3
CDR3: CASSLISASTGELFF
DNA: TGTGCCAGCAGCTTAATTTCTGCGTCAACCGGGGAGCTGTTTTTT

size: once
D: NA
J: TRBJ2-7
length: 12
V: TRBV5-6
CDR3: CASSWDGYEQYF
DNA: TGTGCCAGCAGCTGGGACGGCTACGAGCAGTACTTC

size: NA
D: NA
J: TRBJ1-1
length: 13
V: TRBV7-9
CDR3: CASRTTGNTEAFF
DNA: TGTGCCAGCAGGACAACAGGAAACACTGAAGCTTTCTTT

size: NA
D: TRBD2
J: TRBJ2-1
length: 14
V: TRBV6-5
CDR3: CASSQGLAGNEQFF
DNA: TGTGCCAGCAGCCAGGGACTAGCGGGAAATGAGCAGTTCTTC

size: NA
D: NA
J: TRBJ1-1
length: 15
V: TRBV7-2
CDR3: CASSLVGGENTEAFF
DNA: TGTGCCAGCAGCTTAGTCGGAGGGGAGAACACTGAAGCTTTCTTT

size: NA
D: NA
J: TRBJ1-2
length: 15
V: TRBV5-6
CDR3: CASSQQAPTDYGYTF
DNA: TGTGCCAGCAGCCAACAGGCCCCGACGGACTATGGCTACACCTTC

size: NA
D: NA
J: TRBJ1-1
length: 14
V: TRBV7-3
CDR3: CASRSPGLNTEAFF
DNA: TGTGCCAGCAGGTCGCCTGGACTAAACACTGAAGCTTTCTTT

size: NA
D: TRBD2
J: TRBJ2-3
length: 18
V: TRBV4-2
CDR3: CASSQEASGGIYTDTQYF
DNA: TGTGCCAGCAGCCAAGAGGCTAGCGGGGGGATCTACACAGATACGCAGTATTTT

size: NA
D: NA
J: TRBJ2-5
length: 13
V: TRBV7-6
CDR3: CASSRSQEETQYF
DNA: TGTGCCAGCAGCCGCAGTCAAGAAGAGACCCAGTACTTC

size: NA
D: TRBD2
J: TRBJ2-1
length: 15
V: TRBV11-3
CDR3: CASSRGLAGVGEQFF
DNA: TGTGCCAGCAGCCGCGGACTAGCGGGAGTCGGTGAGCAGTTCTTC

size: NA
D: TRBD1
J: TRBJ1-1
length: 14
V: TRBV29-1
CDR3: CSVEDLGQGGPAFF
DNA: TGCAGCGTTGAAGATCTGGGACAGGGGGGCCCGGCTTTCTTT